This T cell receptor beta chain was obtained from a study of beta chain features in type 1 diabetes (dated by TCRdb to the late 2010s). Regarding the complete study: Mean age, gender distribution, total cell number and subset yield did not differ between patients and healthy donors. A total of roughly 110 million sorted cells were examined across all samples, and the number of cells per subset was strongly correlated with RNA yield. The study compared the TCRB repertoires of sorted circulating CD4+ T cell subsets in recently diagnosed type 1 diabetes patients with those in matched healthy donors. Regulatory and stem cell-like memory subsets were obtained from only 8 patients and roughly eight healthy donors, while naive and central memory subsets were obtained from all 28 donors. What the work shows at the level of the full study, not this receptor alone: Type 1 diabetes patients showed a moderate but significant shortening of TCRB CDR3 length in all four CD4+ subsets. Naive, central memory and regulatory TCRB repertoires appeared more similar among patients than among healthy donors. Because small numbers of individuals were included in the HLA sub-analyses, any influence of HLA type on TCRB rearrangement was left unresolved. Because cDNA rather than genomic DNA was sequenced, highly expressing activated cells could have been over-represented, although no difference in activation and CD3 levels was found between groups. At VDJ recombination sites, type 1 diabetes patients had fewer insertions and more deleted nucleotides, which implies abnormalities in thymic rearrangement. PCR may preferentially amplify shorter templates, but because patient and control samples were amplified and corrected together, any resulting skew would affect both groups equally.

Each donor gave one peripheral blood draw, roughly 110 mL on average, collected into heparinised tubes. Naive, central memory, regulatory and stem cell-like memory CD4+ T cells were sorted on a BD FACSAria II using a panel including CD45RO, CCR7, CD25, CD127, CD95 and CD27. Purity was above 95% for every sorted population. PBMCs were isolated right away by Lymphoprep density gradient centrifugation and were stained directly, without culture. So that batch effects would be minimized, each experiment stained and sorted samples in pairs, pairing one healthy donor with one patient. The High Capacity cDNA Reverse Transcription Kit was used to reverse transcribe all of the isolated RNA, meaning that expressed TCRB transcripts were what got sequenced. Stem cell-like memory T cell samples underwent survey-depth immunoSEQ sequencing, averaging about 1 million total reads per sample. Sorted cells were lysed in RLT buffer and RNA was extracted with DNase-treated RNeasy Micro or Mini kits, depending on cell number. Each cell subset was processed on its own to prevent cross-contamination, while patient and healthy donor samples were processed together. TCRB sequences were amplified from cDNA with the immunoSEQ multiplex PCR, producing 87-bp fragments spanning the CDR3 region. Sequencing of the amplicons was done on the Illumina HiSeq platform. The original methods were these. PCR bias was computationally corrected using synthetic template baselines, reads within Hamming distance 2 were collapsed, and singletons that could not be merged were discarded. Reads were aligned against IMGT to assign V, D and J genes, CDR3 length and insertions or deletions at six rearrangement sites. Clonotype counts were normalized to sorted cell number within each subset before computing true diversity and Gini coefficients with the tcR R package. Repertoire sharing was quantified using the overlap coefficient calculated on TCRB nucleotide sequences. In its TCRdb copy, this immuneACCESS table keeps in-frame sequences only and misses some clones. Where compared with another copy, unresolved V genes explain less than half of these, and the others have no known cause. That table is the source of V, J and clone size, and D and trimming were worked out from the DNA. This sample is represented by about 110,000 clones; 30% to 40% of them were singletons. The ten largest clones represent more than 0.06% of the sample.

On this clone itself: It has no known antigen specificity. Per-nucleotide qualities are absent, and no much larger clonotype sits a single base away.

Spanning cysteine to phenylalanine, the CDR3 consists of 12 amino acids. The CDR3 DNA has 36 bases and is translated from base 1. Reading the germline V gene gives CDR1 SGHVS and CDR2 FNYEAQ. The chain was built from TRBV7-6 and TRBJ2-3; no D gene can be assigned with confidence. The specimen was stem cell memory CD4+ T cells from blood. The sample's cell subset or site label, in plain terms: stem cell-like memory CD4+ T cells. The sequence was obtained from a woman aged 18-29 years in good health. The encoded CDR3 is CASTSITDTQYF. The DNA reads as follows: TGTGCGAGTACCTCGATCACAGATACGCAGTATTTT. The variable domain in full, with residues beyond the CDR3 obtained from the reference TRBV7-6 and TRBJ2-3 genes, is GAGVSQSPRYKVTKRGQDVALRCDPISGHVSLYWYRQALGQGPEFLTYFNYEAQQDKSGLPNDRFSAERPEGSISTLTIQRTEQRDSAMYRCASTSITDTQYFGPGTRLTVL.